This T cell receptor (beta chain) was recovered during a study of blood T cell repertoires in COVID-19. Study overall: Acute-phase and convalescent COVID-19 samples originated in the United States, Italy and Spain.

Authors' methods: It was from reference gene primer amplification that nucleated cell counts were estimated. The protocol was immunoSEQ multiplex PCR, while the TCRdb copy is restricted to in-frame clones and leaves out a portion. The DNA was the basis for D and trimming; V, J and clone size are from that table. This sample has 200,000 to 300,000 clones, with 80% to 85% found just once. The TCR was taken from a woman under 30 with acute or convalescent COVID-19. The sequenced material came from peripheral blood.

The CDR3 sequence is CASSRLGAWYF. The CDR3, as DNA: TGTGCCAGCAGCCGTTTGGGCGCATGGTACTTC. V gene TRBV6-5 combines with J gene TRBJ2-7; D call uncertain. Germline-derived CDR1 and CDR2 are MNHEY and SVGAGI. V shed 6 bases and J shed 12 bases, with 15 bases lying between them. This CDR3 spans 11 amino acids.